These 31 T cell receptor beta chains came from one sample sequenced in a study of Graves' ophthalmopathy and Graves' hyperthyroidism. For repertoire sequencing, the TCR beta CDR3 regions were amplified from RNA transcripts. In the first round, RT-PCR was carried out with HTBI primers, and a multiplex PCR formed the second round. One entry per CDR3 protein, called by TCRdb with MiXCR from the multiplex PCR reads. The sample lists hundreds of thousands of distinct CDR3 sequences, about two fifths seen once, with around 3.3% in the top ten. Sequencing was performed on peripheral blood. These receptors all stem from an adult man with Graves' ophthalmopathy.

This clonotype was counted at least ten times. J is TRBJ1-2 and V is TRBV5-5; D is perhaps TRBD1 (5 bases). CDR3 size: 13 residues. Germline-derived CDR1 and CDR2 are SGHKS and YYEKEE (reference sequence). Trimming cost V 4 bases and J 7 bases, with 14 bases left between them. The CDR3 DNA sequence: TGTGCCAGCAGCACCGGGACGCGGGGTGGCTACACCTTC. It codes for CASSTGTRGGYTF.

Note on this clonotype: Since a much larger clone is just one base distant, this may be a read error. This CDR3 is missing its conserved last phenylalanine or tryptophan, likely due to a read error. This chain connects TRBV2 to TRBJ2-7; 9 positions match TRBD1. The junction had 1 base not matched to a gene; V was cut back by 7 bases and J by 3 bases. The CDR3 has 12 residues. Germline V gene sequence: CDR1 SNHLY, CDR2 FYNNEI. The CDR3 nucleotides are TGTGCCAGCAAGACAGGGGGCTACGAGCAGTACCTC. Translating it yields CASKTGGYEQYL.

The table lists this clonotype with many counts. The chain combines TRBV2 with TRBJ2-7, with TRBD2 identical over 13 bases. The CDR3 has 15 residues. CDR1 is SNHLY and CDR2 is FYNNEI in the germline V gene. Trimming removed 6 bases from V and 3 bases from J; junction bases left unmatched: 5. CDR3 nucleotide sequence: TGTGCCAGCAGCCGCAGACTAGCGGGAGGCTACGAGCAGTACTTC. Its translation is CASSRRLAGGYEQYF.

The chain is built from TRBV11-2 and TRBJ2-7; D is perhaps TRBD2 (5 bases). Trimming pared 5 bases from V and 1 base from J, leaving 12 bases between. The CDR3 is 14 amino acids. CDR1 and CDR2 (germline): SGHAT, FQNNGV. CDR3 nucleotide sequence: TGTGCCAGCAGCCTAACAGCGGATTCCTACGAGCAGTACTTC. This gives the protein CASSLTADSYEQYF.

A few counts support this clonotype. The chain joins TRBV12-3 or TRBV12-4 to TRBJ1-1; possible D gene TRBD1, 6 bases. Trimming pared 9 bases from V and 3 bases from J, leaving 23 bases between. The CDR3 has 16 residues. Written as DNA, the CDR3 is TGTGCCAGTAAACAGGGAAGTGGTAGTGAGGACACTGAAGCTTTCTTT. Protein product: CASKQGSGSEDTEAFF.

Details on this clonotype: This likely comes from a read error, as the CDR3 has no conserved phenylalanine or tryptophan at its end. The limits of the CDR3 on the DNA are not certain, so only TCRdb's listed CDR3 is given. V gene TRBV29-1 combines with J gene TRBJ2-7; TRBD1, the D gene given by the table, was not confirmed from the DNA. The CDR3 sequence runs 10 residues, both termini included. Germline V gene sequence: CDR1 SQVTM, CDR2 ANQGSEA. The CDR3 loop is CSVKTGTGPS.

The chain combines TRBV7-9 with TRBJ1-4; D may be TRBD1 (5 bases). This CDR3 comprises 14 residues. CDR1 and CDR2 (germline): SEHNR, FQNEAQ (reference sequence). Trimming shortened V by 5 bases and J by 7 bases, and 14 bases separated the two germline ends. DNA of the CDR3: TGTGCCAGCAGCGCTCCGGGGCGACCTGAAAAACTGTTTTTT. Amino acid sequence: CASSAPGRPEKLFF.

The chain recombines TRBV5-4 with TRBJ2-5; possible D gene TRBD2, 5 bases. CDR1 is SGHNT, CDR2 YYREEE, per germline (reference sequence). This CDR3 spans 16 amino acids. V was shortened by 4 bases and J by 1 base, with 17 bases between the two germline ends. CDR3 protein: CASSQTSDVIQETQYF. The DNA of the CDR3 is TGTGCCAGCAGCCAAACTAGTGACGTTATCCAAGAGACCCAGTACTTC.

The V call is TRBV6-1, the J call TRBJ1-4; TRBD1 is a possible D gene (5 bases). V lost 6 bases and J lost 7, with 15 bases in between. The CDR3 length is 14 residues. Germline lookup yields CDR1 MNHNS and CDR2 SASEGT. The DNA of the CDR3 is TGTGCCAGCAGACCCCCAGCGGGACCTGAAAAACTGTTTTTT. This translates into CASRPPAGPEKLFF.

In its sample, this clonotype was seen many times. The chain links TRBV7-6 to TRBJ2-7; the D is unclear. Trimming took off 2 bases at V and 0 bases at J, with 8 bases between the two ends. The CDR3 is 14 amino acids. CDR1 is SGHVS and CDR2 is FNYEAQ in the germline V gene. Here the CDR3 DNA reads TGTGCCAGCAGCTTAAGGAGTAACTCCTACGAGCAGTACTTC. This sequence encodes CASSLRSNSYEQYF.

This clonotype was seen a handful of times. This chain uses TRBV7-9 with TRBJ2-6; D may match TRBD1 or TRBD2 (5 bases each). CDR3 length: 19 amino acids. Trimming took 5 bases from V and 0 from J, leaving 20 bases between them. The germline gives CDR1 SEHNR, CDR2 FQNEAQ (reference sequence). CDR3 sequence (DNA): TGTGCCAGCAGCAGTCGGCCGGGACCTAAGGACTCTGGGGCCAACGTCCTGACTTTC. It translates to CASSSRPGPKDSGANVLTF.

Concerning this clonotype: A read error may produce the germline difference seen at one junction end. J is TRBJ2-5 and V is TRBV7-9; TRBD1 might be the D (6 bases). The CDR3 consists of 12 residues. Germline loops: CDR1 SEHNR, CDR2 FQNEAQ (reference sequence). Here the CDR3 reads CASSLRVGGRDF. In DNA, the CDR3 is TGTGCCAGCAGCCTGAGGGTAGGGGGACGCGACTTC.

The chain links TRBV7-9 to TRBJ1-5; TRBD1 matches at 8 bases. The germline gives CDR1 SEHNR, CDR2 FQNEAQ (reference sequence). CDR3 length: 15 amino acids. Losses at the gene ends were 6 bases for V and 6 bases for J; bases not matched to a gene: 10. CDR3 in amino acids: CASSSGQGGLQPQHF. The CDR3 region has the DNA TGTGCCAGCAGTTCAGGACAGGGAGGGCTTCAGCCCCAGCATTTT.

This clonotype was observed at least ten times. V usage is TRBV9 and J usage is TRBJ1-1; D gene uncertain. The CDR3 sequence is 13 residues long. In germline, CDR1 is SGDLS, CDR2 YYNGEE. Trimming took 0 bases from V and 3 from J, leaving 6 bases between them. CDR3 in amino acids: CASSVERDTEAFF. The CDR3 nucleotides are TGTGCCAGCAGCGTAGAGAGGGACACTGAAGCTTTCTTT.

This clonotype has more than one count but fewer than ten. As DNA, the CDR3 is TGTGCCAGCAGTTACTCGGGCAATAGCAATCAGCCCCAGCATTTT. Translated: CASSYSGNSNQPQHF. V and J are TRBV6-6 and TRBJ1-5; D is ambiguous. The CDR3 is made up of 15 amino acids. Per germline, CDR1 MNHNY and CDR2 SVGAGI (reference sequence). V lost 0 bases and J lost 0, with 6 bases in between.

The rearrangement joins TRBV9 to TRBJ1-4; 10 nucleotides match TRBD1. The length of the CDR3 is 17 residues. CDR1 is SGDLS and CDR2 is YYNGEE in the germline V gene. V lost 5 bases, J lost 5 bases, and 12 bases stayed unmatched. The CDR3, as DNA: TGTGCCAGCAGTGAAGCGGGACAGGGGAGTCCAAATGAAAAACTGTTTTTT. This gives the protein CASSEAGQGSPNEKLFF.

Worth noting for this clonotype: The conserved final phenylalanine or tryptophan is absent from the CDR3, which likely points to a read error. The rearrangement links TRBV7-9 to TRBJ2-5; 9 bases are shared with TRBD1. The J segment lost 5 bases and the V segment lost 5 bases, leaving 12 bases of the junction unmatched. The CDR3 contains 16 residues. Looked up from germline, CDR1 is SEHNR and CDR2 is FQNEAQ (reference sequence). The CDR3, as DNA: TGTGCCAGCAGCCTGTCCGGGACAGGGTTCCTTGAGACCCAGTACCTC. Protein sequence: CASSLSGTGFLETQYL.

This clonotype has more than one count but fewer than ten. The chain employs TRBV20-1 and TRBJ1-1; unclear D gene. Germline lookup yields CDR1 DFQATT and CDR2 SNEGSKA (reference sequence). V was pared by 0 bases and J by 5 bases, with 13 bases between. The CDR3 is made up of 14 amino acids. The CDR3 DNA follows: TGCAGTGCTAGAGATTTACCGCAGACGACTGAAGCTTTCTTT. This sequence encodes CSARDLPQTTEAFF.

This clonotype was counted a few times. The V and J genes are TRBV4-3 and TRBJ1-6, with 7 positions matching TRBD1. This CDR3 is 17 amino acids long. The germline gives CDR1 LGHNA, CDR2 YSLEER. The ends lost 0 bases at V and 5 bases at J; junction bases unmatched: 7. The CDR3 DNA reads as TGCGCCAGCAGCCAAGATTGGGACAGAAACGATAATTCACCCCTCCACTTT. It translates to CASSQDWDRNDNSPLHF.

About this clonotype: The conserved closing phenylalanine or tryptophan is absent in this CDR3, likely reflecting a read error. The DNA is omitted, as the CDR3 cannot be located on it reliably, and the CDR3 follows TCRdb's listing. The chain recombines TRBV29-1 with TRBJ1-3. Termini included, the CDR3 measures 8 amino acids. The germline V gene encodes CDR1 SQVTM and CDR2 ANQGSEA. CDR3 amino acids: CSVVRSWR.

The V and J genes are TRBV10-3 and TRBJ2-2, with TRBD1 matching over 7 bases. With V trimmed by 3 bases and J by 0 bases, 4 bases remained unmatched. Germline V gene lookup returns CDR1 ENHRY and CDR2 SYGVKD. There are 16 residues in the CDR3. In DNA form, the CDR3 reads TGTGCCATCAGTGAAACGGGACAGTCGAACACCGGGGAGCTGTTTTTT. Translated: CAISETGQSNTGELFF.

This clonotype was found many times. This sequence joins TRBV12-3 or TRBV12-4 and TRBJ1-2; TRBD1 is a possible D gene (5 bases). Trimming left V 3 bases short and J 2 bases short, with 13 bases between. The CDR3 loop spans 15 amino acids. In DNA form, the CDR3 reads TGTGCCAGCAGTTTCCGTCAGGGTGGGAACTATGGCTACACCTTC. This translates into CASSFRQGGNYGYTF.

The sample holds many counts of this clonotype. The chain joins TRBV29-1 to TRBJ1-4, with a weak D call TRBD1 (5 bases). Germline V gene data show CDR1 as SQVTM and CDR2 as ANQGSEA. This CDR3 region has 13 residues. The germline V and J ends were trimmed by 3 bases and 5 bases, with 10 bases remaining between them. CDR3 bases: TGCAGCGTTGAGGACAAGCTAAATGAAAAACTGTTTTTT. Translating gives CSVEDKLNEKLFF.

Ten or more counts support this clonotype. V usage is TRBV7-8 and J usage is TRBJ1-5; unclear D gene. The CDR3 length is 15 residues. Germline lookup yields CDR1 SGHVS and CDR2 FQNEAQ. Trimming took off 10 bases at V and 2 bases at J, with 18 bases between the two ends. CDR3 sequence: CATDRGMIGNQPQHF. In DNA, the CDR3 is TGTGCCACGGACCGGGGAATGATTGGCAATCAGCCCCAGCATTTT.

This clonotype was seen a few times. The rearrangement links TRBV5-8 to TRBJ1-1; possible D gene TRBD1, 6 bases. The CDR3 covers 15 residues. V dropped 4 bases and J dropped 0 bases, with 13 bases sitting between them. The germline V gene has CDR1 SGHTS and CDR2 YDEGEE. CDR3 sequence: CASSIQGQLNTEAFF. CDR3 coding DNA: TGTGCCAGCAGCATACAAGGACAGTTGAACACTGAAGCTTTCTTT.

The chain uses TRBV10-3 and TRBJ2-3; D uncertain. Between the trimmed V and J ends, which lost 6 bases and 5 bases, there was a span of 15 bases. Germline CDR1 is ENHRY and CDR2 is SYGVKD. This CDR3 contains 14 residues. CDR3 sequence (DNA): TGTGCCATCAGGCCTAGGTTTTTGGGAGATACGCAGTATTTT. Translated: CAIRPRFLGDTQYF.

This clonotype has only one observation. At one end, the junction sequence differs from germline, possibly due to a read error. J is TRBJ1-2 and V is TRBV10-3, with no clear D. The germline V gene has CDR1 ENHRY and CDR2 SYGVKD. The CDR3 is 16 residues long. In nucleotides, the CDR3 is TGTGCCAGCAGTTACCAAGGCTCAGGCTTGCAATATGGCTACACCTTC. As protein: CASSYQGSGLQYGYTF.

This clonotype was counted at least ten times. J is TRBJ1-5 and V is TRBV2, with D perhaps matching TRBD1 (5 bases). Trimming removed 5 bases from V and 1 base from J, with 9 bases in between. Per the germline V gene, CDR1 is SNHLY and CDR2 is FYNNEI. CDR3 length equals 14 residues. The CDR3 sequence is CASSPTGSNQPQHF. The CDR3 DNA sequence: TGTGCCAGCAGTCCCACAGGAAGCAATCAGCCCCAGCATTTT.

Many counts were recorded for this clonotype. This sequence joins TRBV12-3 or TRBV12-4 and TRBJ1-1; D may be TRBD1 (6 bases). This CDR3 is 14 amino acids long. Trimming pared 6 bases from V and 2 bases from J, leaving 13 bases between. The CDR3 reads CASSPGAGNTEAFF. The CDR3 nucleotides are TGTGCCAGCAGCCCAGGGGCGGGAAACACTGAAGCTTTCTTT.

To note about this clonotype: A clone one base away is much larger, so this may be a read error. The rearrangement uses TRBV10-3 and TRBJ2-7; possible D gene TRBD2, 5 bases. Germline assignment: CDR1 ENHRY and CDR2 SYGVKD. CDR3 length equals 11 residues. With 5 bases removed from V and 5 bases from J, the gap between germline ends came to 7 bases. The CDR3 protein is CAISYGDEQYF. The CDR3 DNA follows: TGTGCCATCAGTTACGGGGACGAGCAGTACTTC.

A word on this clonotype: At one of its ends the junction is not consistent with the germline gene, which may arise from a read error. The chain employs TRBV12-3 or TRBV12-4 and TRBJ2-7; the match to TRBD1 covers 9 bases. The CDR3 extends over 15 amino acids. CDR3 sequence: CACSFSGQGGHEQYF. The CDR3 bases are TGTGCCTGCAGTTTTTCGGGACAGGGTGGCCACGAGCAGTACTTC.